The 18 T cell receptor beta chains in this list originate from one sample, sequenced in a study of pediatric ulcerative colitis. TCRdb keeps only in-frame clones here, not all; method: immunoSEQ multiplex PCR. The table has tens of thousands of clones, around 69% seen once; the top ten hold about a sixth. Rectal tissue came from one to two pinch biopsies taken at colonoscopy. The source material was gut tissue. These receptors all come from a boy between 5 and 17 years old with severe ulcerative colitis.

V gene TRBV7-8 combines with J gene TRBJ1-1; the D is unclear. CDR1 SGHVS and CDR2 FQNEAQ come from the germline V gene. CDR3 length: 14 residues. V dropped 3 bases and J dropped 0 bases, with 8 bases sitting between them. The CDR3: CASSLAGLNTEAFF. CDR3 in DNA: TGTGCCAGCAGCTTGGCCGGGTTGAACACTGAAGCTTTCTTT.

CDR3 residues: CASKTTSGAYNEQFF. The CDR3 nucleotides are TGTGCCAGCAAGACCACTAGCGGAGCCTACAATGAGCAGTTCTTC. The rearrangement links TRBV2 to TRBJ2-1, with TRBD2 identical over 8 bases. The ends lost 7 bases at V and 2 bases at J; junction bases unmatched: 7. Per germline, CDR1 SNHLY and CDR2 FYNNEI. The CDR3 is 15 amino acids.

The chain carries TRBV30 and TRBJ2-5; 8 nucleotides align to TRBD2. Germline CDR1 reads GTSNPN; CDR2 reads SVGIG (reference sequence). V was clipped by 0 bases and J by 5 bases; unmatched bases: 5. The CDR3 contains 14 residues. Here the CDR3 DNA reads TGTGCCTGGAGTGTAAGCGGGGGAGGGGAGACCCAGTACTTC. As protein: CAWSVSGGGETQYF.

This clone has only a few counts. The rearrangement joins TRBV19 to TRBJ1-4; D remains unclear. Trimming stripped 10 bases from V and 2 bases from J, with 11 bases between. Per germline, CDR1 LNHDA and CDR2 SQIVND (reference sequence). CDR3 length: 13 amino acids. The CDR3 nucleotides read TGTGCCACCTGGAGCGTTACTAATGAAAAACTGTTTTTT. Its translation: CATWSVTNEKLFF.

In its sample, this clone was seen a few times. V is TRBV27 and J is TRBJ2-7; D may match TRBD1 or TRBD2 (7 bases each). V was clipped by 5 bases and J by 2 bases, with 13 bases between them. The length of the CDR3 is 14 residues. Germline V CDR1 and CDR2: MNHEY, SMNVEV (reference sequence). The CDR3 nucleotides are TGTGCCAGCAGTCGCAGGGGGGGTACCTACGAGCAGTACTTC. Amino acids: CASSRRGGTYEQYF.

The chain employs TRBV7-9 and TRBJ2-7, with 7 positions matching TRBD1. CDR1 SEHNR and CDR2 FQNEAQ come from the germline V gene (reference sequence). This CDR3 has 13 amino acids. The V and J ends lost 4 bases and 5 bases, in that order; junction bases with no gene match: 5. CDR3 nucleotide sequence: TGTGCCAGCAGCTCGACAGGGAACCACGAGCAGTACTTC. Amino acids: CASSSTGNHEQYF.

The chain joins TRBV7-3 to TRBJ1-1; D gene ambiguous. CDR3 length: 15 residues. Germline V gene data show CDR1 as SGHTA and CDR2 as FQGTGA. V was clipped by 1 base and J by 3 bases, with 12 bases between them. CDR3 bases: TGTGCCAGCAGCTTAAGTGGCCTAAAGGACACTGAAGCTTTCTTT. Translated: CASSLSGLKDTEAFF.

The chain joins TRBV5-1 to TRBJ2-5, with D perhaps assigned TRBD1 or TRBD2 (6 bases each). The end of the DNA fits TRBJ2-7 better, so the J call may be wrong. This CDR3 is 14 amino acids long. CDR1 SGHRS and CDR2 YFSETQ come from the germline V gene. The CDR3 protein is CASSPGGPSYEQYF. The CDR3 nucleotides are TGCGCCAGCAGCCCCGGGGGCCCCTCCTACGAGCAGTACTTC.

This clone was recorded a few times. The V gene is TRBV5-4, the J gene TRBJ2-5, with 7 bases lining up with TRBD1. In germline, CDR1 is SGHNT, CDR2 YYREEE (reference sequence). The J segment lost 5 bases and the V segment lost 2 bases, leaving 3 bases of the junction unmatched. CDR3 size: 13 residues. In DNA form, the CDR3 reads TGTGCCAGCAGCTTTACAGGGGAGGAGACCCAGTACTTC. Translating gives CASSFTGEETQYF.

This clone was observed a single time. The chain couples TRBV29-1 to TRBJ2-7, with D maybe TRBD1 (6 bases). CDR3 length equals 12 residues. Germline V gives CDR1 SQVTM, CDR2 ANQGSEA. V lost 3 bases, J lost 7 bases, and 13 bases lay in between. CDR3 sequence: CSVDDRNEEQYF. CDR3 sequence (DNA): TGCAGCGTTGATGACAGGAATGAGGAGCAGTACTTC.

This clone was observed once. The V and J genes are TRBV5-1 and TRBJ2-5, with D possibly being TRBD1 or TRBD2 (5 bases each). With 1 base removed from V and 9 bases from J, the gap between germline ends came to 19 bases. The CDR3 has 15 residues. CDR1 SGHRS and CDR2 YFSETQ come from the germline V gene. As DNA, the CDR3 is TGCGCCAGCAGCTTGTCCCCCAATGGGGCCGGGGCCCAGTACTTC. It specifies CASSLSPNGAGAQYF.

This rearrangement joins TRBV5-1 to TRBJ2-1; D not resolved. The CDR3 totals 12 residues. Germline V gene sequence: CDR1 SGHRS, CDR2 YFSETQ. V was pared by 4 bases and J by 8 bases, with 10 bases between. The chain's CDR3 is CASSPMGYEQFF. The CDR3 DNA sequence: TGCGCCAGCAGCCCGATGGGGTATGAGCAGTTCTTC.

The V and J genes are TRBV5-8 and TRBJ1-1; D is unclear. The CDR3 loop spans 15 amino acids. Germline CDR1 SGHTS, CDR2 YDEGEE. Trimming shortened V by 1 base and J by 0 bases, and 10 bases separated the two germline ends. This chain's CDR3 is CASSLFNVMNTEAFF. For the CDR3, the DNA is TGTGCCAGCAGCTTGTTTAACGTTATGAACACTGAAGCTTTCTTT. Using reference TRBV5-8 and TRBJ1-1 for the parts outside the CDR3, the full variable domain is EAGVTQSPTHLIKTRGQQATLRCSPISGHTSVYWYQQALGLGLQFLLWYDEGEERNRGNFPPRFSGRQFPNYSSELNVNALELEDSALYLCASSLFNVMNTEAFFGQGTRLTVV.

This sequence joins TRBV7-9 and TRBJ2-1; the D is unclear. Germline assignment: CDR1 SEHNR and CDR2 FQNEAQ (reference sequence). The ends were cut back, 1 base at V and 2 bases at J, with 15 bases in the middle. This CDR3 is built from 17 residues. The chain's CDR3 is CASSLVSTLEAYNEQFF. CDR3 sequence (DNA): TGTGCCAGCAGCTTAGTTTCGACCCTTGAGGCCTACAATGAGCAGTTCTTC. The whole variable domain, filled in from reference TRBV7-9 and TRBJ2-1, reads DTGVSQNPRHKITKRGQNVTFRCDPISEHNRLYWYRQTLGQGPEFLTYFQNEAQLEKSRLLSDRFSAERPKGSFSTLEIQRTEQGDSAMYLCASSLVSTLEAYNEQFFGPGTRLTVL.

The genes are TRBV4-3 and TRBJ1-2, with TRBD1 matching over 9 bases. Trimming cost V 5 bases and J 8 bases; bases outside gene matches: 6. Germline assignment: CDR1 LGHNA and CDR2 YSLEER. The CDR3 is 13 amino acids. This CDR3 is CASSSTGGLGYTF. Here the CDR3 DNA reads TGCGCCAGCAGCTCAACAGGGGGCTTAGGCTACACCTTC.

This clone was seen just once. V and J are TRBV7-2 and TRBJ2-5; D not certain. CDR3 length: 12 residues. CDR1 SGHTA and CDR2 FQGNSA come from the germline V gene. Trimming shortened V by 1 base and J by 9 bases, and 9 bases separated the two germline ends. CDR3 sequence reads: CASSLVGLAQYF. The CDR3 DNA is TGTGCCAGCAGCTTAGTCGGATTGGCCCAGTACTTC. The full variable domain, completed using reference TRBV7-2 and TRBJ2-5, is GAGVSQSPSNKVTEKGKDVELRCDPISGHTALYWYRQSLGQGLEFLIYFQGNSAPDKSGLPSDRFSAERTGGSVSTLTIQRTQQEDSAVYLCASSLVGLAQYFGPGTRLLVL.

This clone was recorded a few times. The gene calls are TRBV6-6 and TRBJ1-6; weak D call: TRBD1 (5 bases). Germline V gene data show CDR1 as MNHNY and CDR2 as SVGAGI (reference sequence). The germline V and J ends were trimmed by 5 bases and 10 bases, with 21 bases remaining between them. The CDR3 has 16 amino acids. The DNA of the CDR3 is TGTGCCAGCAGTGCTTTTGGTAGGGGAGAGACGTCACCCCTCCACTTT. Protein sequence: CASSAFGRGETSPLHF.

V and J are TRBV4-3 and TRBJ2-6; no definite D call. Germline V lookup: CDR1 LGHNA, CDR2 YSLEER. The CDR3 has 14 residues. The germline V and J ends were trimmed by 5 bases and 4 bases, with 9 bases remaining between them. The CDR3 nucleotides are TGCGCCAGCAGCACAAATGCGGGGGCCAACGTCCTGACTTTC. As protein: CASSTNAGANVLTF.